This is a list of T cell receptor beta chains from one sample in a study of blood T cell repertoires in COVID-19. Using immunoSEQ multiplex PCR, the repertoire was profiled, and TCRdb retains in-frame clones only, with some absent. Of roughly 460,000 clones listed, about 90% are singletons. Sequenced: peripheral blood. The source is a man between 18 and 35 years old with COVID-19, enrolled during active disease. CDR3s include the opening cysteine and the closing phenylalanine or tryptophan. The D gene is left open where the match is weak. Clone size appears in some rows only: once, few, many, or a class for an expanded clone.

>.|.|TRBJ2-1|TRBV15
CATSRERGYNEQFF
TGTGCCACCAGCAGAGAAAGGGGGTACAATGAGCAGTTCTTC
>.|.|TRBJ2-7|TRBV25-1
CASSEAGRFNEQYF
TGTGCCAGCAGTGAGGCAGGGAGGTTCAACGAGCAGTACTTC
>.|.|TRBJ2-7|TRBV5-1
CASSLEVSNHEQYF
TGCGCCAGCAGCTTGGAGGTTAGCAACCACGAGCAGTACTTC
>.|.|TRBJ2-7|TRBV7-9
CASSRQEGSAYEQYF
TGTGCCAGCAGCCGTCAGGAGGGGTCTGCCTACGAGCAGTACTTC
>.|.|TRBJ1-5|TRBV6-6
CASCPRAGNNQPQHF
TGTGCCAGCTGCCCTCGTGCGGGGAACAATCAGCCCCAGCATTTT
>TRBD1|.|TRBJ1-5|TRBV4-1
CASSQGDRGIGQPQHF
TGCGCCAGCAGCCAAGGGGACAGGGGAATAGGTCAGCCCCAGCATTTT
>TRBD2|.|TRBJ2-1|TRBV12-5
CASGLVLSREGDNEQFF
TGTGCTAGTGGTTTGGTACTGTCGCGGGAGGGGGACAATGAGCAGTTCTTC
>.|.|TRBJ2-1|TRBV7-9
CASSPWYNNEQFF
TGTGCCAGCAGCCCCTGGTACAACAATGAGCAGTTCTTC
>TRBD2|once|TRBJ2-3|TRBV5-5
CASSLQAGGSDTQYF
TGTGCCAGCAGCTTGCAAGCGGGGGGGTCAGATACGCAGTATTTT
>TRBD1|.|TRBJ2-6|TRBV19
CASSPRKRDRVSNVLTF
TGTGCCAGTAGTCCAAGGAAACGGGACAGGGTTTCCAACGTCCTGACTTTC
>.|.|TRBJ2-3|TRBV20-1
CSASSPFGVDTQYF
TGCAGTGCCAGTAGCCCGTTTGGTGTGGATACGCAGTATTTT
>.|once|TRBJ2-5|TRBV6-5
CASSYSTLKETQYF
TGTGCCAGCAGTTACTCAACTCTAAAAGAGACCCAGTACTTC
>.|.|TRBJ2-2|TRBV7-9
CASSLAKGHYSTGELFF
TGTGCCAGCAGCTTAGCGAAGGGACATTACTCCACCGGGGAGCTGTTTTTT
>.|once|TRBJ2-1|TRBV24-1
CATSDRLRSIHEQFF
TGTGCCACCAGTGACCGTCTTCGAAGCATCCATGAGCAGTTCTTC
>TRBD2|.|TRBJ2-7|TRBV20-1
CSASTSGRAAYEQYF
TGCAGTGCTAGTACTAGCGGGAGGGCCGCCTACGAGCAGTACTTC
>.|once|TRBJ1-1|TRBV5-4
CASSRDRLGPEAFF
TGTGCCAGCAGTCGTGACAGGCTTGGGCCTGAAGCTTTCTTT
>TRBD1|few|TRBJ2-7|TRBV13
CASSVRDSPYEQYF
TGTGCCAGCAGCGTCCGGGACAGTCCCTACGAGCAGTACTTC
>.|.|TRBJ1-4|TRBV7-6
CASSPGAATNEKLFF
TGTGCCAGCAGCCCTGGGGCGGCAACTAATGAAAAACTGTTTTTT
>TRBD2|once|TRBJ2-1|TRBV19
CASSPSGSSYNEQFF
TGTGCCAGTAGTCCTAGCGGGAGCTCCTACAATGAGCAGTTCTTC
>.|.|TRBJ1-1|TRBV30
CAWSLFGNTEAFF
TGTGCCTGGAGTTTGTTCGGGAACACTGAAGCTTTCTTT
>.|.|TRBJ1-2|TRBV9
CASSVDQRANYGYTF
TGTGCCAGCAGCGTAGACCAGCGGGCTAACTATGGCTACACCTTC
>.|.|TRBJ1-4|TRBV6-1
CASSETGTWEKLFF
TGTGCCAGCAGTGAAACAGGGACGTGGGAAAAACTGTTTTTT
>.|.|TRBJ1-2|TRBV6-2/TRBV6-3
CASSDDTIWGYTF
TGTGCCAGCAGTGACGACACCATTTGGGGCTACACCTTC
>.|.|TRBJ1-1|TRBV6-5
CASRLHTGNTEAFF
TGTGCCAGCAGACTACACACAGGGAACACTGAAGCTTTCTTT
>.|.|TRBJ1-4|TRBV7-9
CASSLDYFNEKLFF
TGTGCCAGCAGCTTAGATTACTTTAATGAAAAACTGTTTTTT
>.|.|TRBJ1-1|TRBV5-1
CASSFLENTEAFF
TGCGCCAGCAGTTTTCTAGAGAACACTGAAGCTTTCTTT
>.|.|TRBJ1-1|TRBV7-9
CASSSEKISIYTEAFF
TGTGCCAGCAGCTCCGAGAAAATTAGCATCTACACTGAAGCTTTCTTT
>TRBD2|.|TRBJ2-2|TRBV15
CATSRAPGLATGELFF
TGTGCCACCAGCAGAGCACCGGGACTAGCCACCGGGGAGCTGTTTTTT
>.|.|TRBJ1-1|TRBV1
CTSSQGTGGPGMNTEAFF
TGCACCAGCAGCCAAGGGACAGGGGGCCCCGGCATGAACACTGAAGCTTTCTTT
>.|.|TRBJ2-5|TRBV11-3
CASSTTGYQETQYF
TGTGCCAGCAGCACGACAGGCTACCAAGAGACCCAGTACTTC
>.|many|TRBJ1-4|TRBV14
CASSPFKGGELFF
TGTGCCAGCAGTCCCTTCAAGGGGGGGGAACTGTTTTTT
>TRBD2|.|TRBJ2-1|TRBV11-2
CASSFSGEGEQFF
TGTGCCAGCAGCTTTAGCGGGGAGGGTGAGCAGTTCTTC
>.|.|TRBJ1-1|TRBV4-2
CASSLLVGEAFF
TGTGCCAGCAGCCTCCTTGTGGGAGAGGCTTTCTTT
>TRBD1|.|TRBJ2-7|TRBV6-1
CASSEVRGQNYEQYF
TGTGCCAGCAGTGAAGTAAGGGGACAGAACTACGAGCAGTACTTC